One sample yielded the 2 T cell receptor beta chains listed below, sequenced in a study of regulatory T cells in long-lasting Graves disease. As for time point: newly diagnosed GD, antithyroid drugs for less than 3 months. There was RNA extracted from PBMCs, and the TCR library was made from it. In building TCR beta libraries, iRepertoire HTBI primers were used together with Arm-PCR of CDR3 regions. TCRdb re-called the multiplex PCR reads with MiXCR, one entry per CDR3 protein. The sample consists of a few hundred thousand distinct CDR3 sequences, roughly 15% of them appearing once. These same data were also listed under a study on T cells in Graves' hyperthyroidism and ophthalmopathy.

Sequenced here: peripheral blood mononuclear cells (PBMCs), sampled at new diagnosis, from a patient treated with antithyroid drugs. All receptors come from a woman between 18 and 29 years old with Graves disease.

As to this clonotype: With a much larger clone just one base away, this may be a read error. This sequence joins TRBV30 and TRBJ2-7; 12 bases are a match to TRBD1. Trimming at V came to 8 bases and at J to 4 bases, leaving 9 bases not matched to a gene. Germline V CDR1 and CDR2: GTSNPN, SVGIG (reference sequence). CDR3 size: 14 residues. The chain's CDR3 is CARKGQGALYEQYF. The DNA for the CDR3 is TGTGCCCGGAAGGGACAGGGGGCCTTGTACGAGCAGTACTTC.

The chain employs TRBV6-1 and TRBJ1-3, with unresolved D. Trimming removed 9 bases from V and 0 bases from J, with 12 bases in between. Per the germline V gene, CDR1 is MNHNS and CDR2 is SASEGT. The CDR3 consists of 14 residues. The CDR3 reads CARNLTNSGNTIYF. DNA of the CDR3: TGTGCCAGGAACCTCACAAACTCTGGAAACACCATATATTTT.